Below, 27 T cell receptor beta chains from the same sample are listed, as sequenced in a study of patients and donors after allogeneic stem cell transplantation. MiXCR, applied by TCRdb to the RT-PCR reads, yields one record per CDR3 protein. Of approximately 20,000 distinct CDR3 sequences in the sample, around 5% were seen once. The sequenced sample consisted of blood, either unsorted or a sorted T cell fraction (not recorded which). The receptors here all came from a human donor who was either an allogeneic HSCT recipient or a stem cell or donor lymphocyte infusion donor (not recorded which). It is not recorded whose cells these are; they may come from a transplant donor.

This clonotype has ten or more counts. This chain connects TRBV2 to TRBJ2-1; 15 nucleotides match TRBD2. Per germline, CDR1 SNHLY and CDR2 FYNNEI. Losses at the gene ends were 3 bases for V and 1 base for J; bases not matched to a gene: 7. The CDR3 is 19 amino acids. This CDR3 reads CASSDRRTSGRGSYNEQFF. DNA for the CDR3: TGTGCCAGCAGTGACCGTCGGACTAGCGGGAGGGGGTCCTACAATGAGCAGTTCTTC.

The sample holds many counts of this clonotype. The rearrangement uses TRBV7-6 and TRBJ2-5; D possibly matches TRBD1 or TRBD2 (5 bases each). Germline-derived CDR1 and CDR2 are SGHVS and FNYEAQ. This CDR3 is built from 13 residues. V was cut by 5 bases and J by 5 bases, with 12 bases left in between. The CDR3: CASSVMWGETQYF. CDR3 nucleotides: TGTGCCAGCAGCGTGATGTGGGGGGAGACCCAGTACTTC. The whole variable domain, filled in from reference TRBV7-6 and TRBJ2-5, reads GAGVSQSPRYKVTKRGQDVALRCDPISGHVSLYWYRQALGQGPEFLTYFNYEAQQDKSGLPNDRFSAERPEGSISTLTIQRTEQRDSAMYRCASSVMWGETQYFGPGTRLLVL.

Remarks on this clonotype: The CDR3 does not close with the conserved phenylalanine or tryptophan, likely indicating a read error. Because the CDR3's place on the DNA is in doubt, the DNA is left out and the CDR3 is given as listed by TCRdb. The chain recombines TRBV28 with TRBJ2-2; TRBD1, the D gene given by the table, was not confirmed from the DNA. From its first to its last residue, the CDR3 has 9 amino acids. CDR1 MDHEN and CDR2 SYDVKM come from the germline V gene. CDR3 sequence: CASSKPGGV.

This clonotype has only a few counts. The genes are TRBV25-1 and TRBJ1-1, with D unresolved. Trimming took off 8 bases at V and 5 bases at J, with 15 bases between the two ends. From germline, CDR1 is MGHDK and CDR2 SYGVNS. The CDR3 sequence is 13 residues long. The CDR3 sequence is CASGSRWETEAFF. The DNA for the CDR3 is TGTGCCAGCGGATCCCGTTGGGAGACTGAAGCTTTCTTT.

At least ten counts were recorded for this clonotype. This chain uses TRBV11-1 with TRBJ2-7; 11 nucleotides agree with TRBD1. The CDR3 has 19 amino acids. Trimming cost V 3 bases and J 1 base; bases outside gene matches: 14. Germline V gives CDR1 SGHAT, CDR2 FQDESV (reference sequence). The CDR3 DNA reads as TGTGCCAGCAGCTTGGGGGACAGGGGGGTGATGGGCAGTTCCTACGAGCAGTACTTC. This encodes CASSLGDRGVMGSSYEQYF.

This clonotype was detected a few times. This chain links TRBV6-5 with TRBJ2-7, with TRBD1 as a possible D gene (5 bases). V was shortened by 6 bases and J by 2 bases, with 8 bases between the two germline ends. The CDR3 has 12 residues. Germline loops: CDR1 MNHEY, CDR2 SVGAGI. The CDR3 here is CASRGQPYEQYF. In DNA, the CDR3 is TGTGCCAGCAGGGGGCAGCCCTACGAGCAGTACTTC.

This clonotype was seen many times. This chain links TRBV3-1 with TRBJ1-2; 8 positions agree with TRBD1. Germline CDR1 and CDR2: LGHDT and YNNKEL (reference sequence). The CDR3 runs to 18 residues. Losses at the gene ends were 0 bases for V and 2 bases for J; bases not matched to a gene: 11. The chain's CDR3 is CASSQDWDRMNKNYGYTF. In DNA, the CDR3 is TGTGCCAGCAGCCAAGATTGGGACAGGATGAATAAGAACTATGGCTACACCTTC.

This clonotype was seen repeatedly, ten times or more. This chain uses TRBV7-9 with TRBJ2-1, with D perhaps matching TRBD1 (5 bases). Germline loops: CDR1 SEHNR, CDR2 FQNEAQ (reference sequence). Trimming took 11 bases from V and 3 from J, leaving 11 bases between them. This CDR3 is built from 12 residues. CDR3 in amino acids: CASRVFYNEQFF. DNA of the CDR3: TGTGCCTCCAGGGTTTTCTACAATGAGCAGTTCTTC.

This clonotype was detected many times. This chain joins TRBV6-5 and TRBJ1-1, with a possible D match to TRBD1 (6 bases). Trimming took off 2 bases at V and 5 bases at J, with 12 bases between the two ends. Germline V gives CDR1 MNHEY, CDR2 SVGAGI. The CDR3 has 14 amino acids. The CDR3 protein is CASSYKGGPTEAFF. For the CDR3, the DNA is TGTGCCAGCAGTTACAAGGGGGGGCCAACTGAAGCTTTCTTT.

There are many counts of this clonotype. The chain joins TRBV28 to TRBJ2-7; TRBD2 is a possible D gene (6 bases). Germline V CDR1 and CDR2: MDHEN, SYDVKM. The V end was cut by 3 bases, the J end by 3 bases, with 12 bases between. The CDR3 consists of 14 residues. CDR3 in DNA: TGTGCCAGCAGTTTGGAGCAGGGAGGCTACGAGCAGTACTTC. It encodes CASSLEQGGYEQYF.

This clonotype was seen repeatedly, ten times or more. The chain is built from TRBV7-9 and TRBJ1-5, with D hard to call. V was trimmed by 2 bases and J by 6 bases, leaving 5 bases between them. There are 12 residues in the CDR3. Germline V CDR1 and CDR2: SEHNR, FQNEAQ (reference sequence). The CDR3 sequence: CASSLWSQPQHF. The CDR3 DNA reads TGTGCCAGCAGCTTATGGAGTCAGCCCCAGCATTTT. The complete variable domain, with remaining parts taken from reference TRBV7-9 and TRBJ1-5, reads DTGVSQNPRHKITKRGQNVTFRCDPISEHNRLYWYRQTLGQGPEFLTYFQNEAQLEKSRLLSDRFSAERPKGSFSTLEIQRTEQGDSAMYLCASSLWSQPQHFGDGTRLSIL.

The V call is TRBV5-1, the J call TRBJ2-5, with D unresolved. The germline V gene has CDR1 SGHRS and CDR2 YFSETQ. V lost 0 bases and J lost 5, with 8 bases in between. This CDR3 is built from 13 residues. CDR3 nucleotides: TGCGCCAGCAGCTTGGTTTCGCAGGAGACCCAGTACTTC. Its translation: CASSLVSQETQYF.

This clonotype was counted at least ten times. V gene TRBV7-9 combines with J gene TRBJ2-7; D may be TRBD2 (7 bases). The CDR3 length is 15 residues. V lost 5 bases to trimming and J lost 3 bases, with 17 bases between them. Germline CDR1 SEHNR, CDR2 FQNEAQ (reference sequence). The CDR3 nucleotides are TGTGCCAGCAGCCAAGGGGGGGGGTACTACTACGAGCAGTACTTC. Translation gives CASSQGGGYYYEQYF.

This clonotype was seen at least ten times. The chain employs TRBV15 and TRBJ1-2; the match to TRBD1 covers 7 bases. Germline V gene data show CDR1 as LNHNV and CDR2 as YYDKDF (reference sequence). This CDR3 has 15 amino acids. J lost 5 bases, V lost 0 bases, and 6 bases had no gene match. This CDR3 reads CATSRDRGSWYGYTF. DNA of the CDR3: TGTGCCACCAGCAGAGACAGGGGGTCGTGGTATGGCTACACCTTC.

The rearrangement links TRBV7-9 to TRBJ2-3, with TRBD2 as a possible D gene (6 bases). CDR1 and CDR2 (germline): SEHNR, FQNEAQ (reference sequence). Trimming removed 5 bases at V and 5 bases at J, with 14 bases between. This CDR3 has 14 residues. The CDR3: CASSVRLGGDTQYF. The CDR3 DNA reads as TGTGCCAGCAGCGTCCGACTGGGGGGAGATACGCAGTATTTT. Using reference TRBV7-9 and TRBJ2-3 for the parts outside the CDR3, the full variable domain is DTGVSQNPRHKITKRGQNVTFRCDPISEHNRLYWYRQTLGQGPEFLTYFQNEAQLEKSRLLSDRFSAERPKGSFSTLEIQRTEQGDSAMYLCASSVRLGGDTQYFGPGTRLTVL.

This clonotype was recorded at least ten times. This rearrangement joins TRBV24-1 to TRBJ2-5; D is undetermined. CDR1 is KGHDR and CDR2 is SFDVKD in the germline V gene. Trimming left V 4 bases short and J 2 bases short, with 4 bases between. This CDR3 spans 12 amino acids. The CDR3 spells CATSDPQETQYF. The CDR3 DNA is TGTGCCACCAGTGACCCTCAAGAGACCCAGTACTTC.

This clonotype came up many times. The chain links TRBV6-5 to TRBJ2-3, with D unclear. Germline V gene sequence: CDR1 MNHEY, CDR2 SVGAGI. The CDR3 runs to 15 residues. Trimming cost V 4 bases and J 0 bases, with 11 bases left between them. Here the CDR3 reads CASSWNSPSTDTQYF. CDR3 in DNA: TGTGCCAGCAGTTGGAACTCACCTAGCACAGATACGCAGTATTTT.

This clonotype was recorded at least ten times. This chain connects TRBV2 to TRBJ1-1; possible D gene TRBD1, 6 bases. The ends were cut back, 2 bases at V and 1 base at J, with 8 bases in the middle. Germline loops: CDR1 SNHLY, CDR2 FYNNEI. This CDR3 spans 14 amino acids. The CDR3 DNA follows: TGTGCCAGCAGTGAACTGGGGGCGAACACTGAAGCTTTCTTT. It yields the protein CASSELGANTEAFF.

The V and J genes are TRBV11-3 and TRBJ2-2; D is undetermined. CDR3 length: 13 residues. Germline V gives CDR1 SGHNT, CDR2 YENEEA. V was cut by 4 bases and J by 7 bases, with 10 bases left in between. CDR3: CASSSLTGGELFF. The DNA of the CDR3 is TGTGCCAGCAGCTCCCTGACGGGCGGGGAGCTGTTTTTT.

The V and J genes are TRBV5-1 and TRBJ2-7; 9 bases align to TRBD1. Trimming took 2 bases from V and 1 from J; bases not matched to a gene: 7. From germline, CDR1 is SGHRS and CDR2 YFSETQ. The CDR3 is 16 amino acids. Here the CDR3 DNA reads TGCGCCAGCAGCTTAGACGGGACAGGGCTGTCCTACGAGCAGTACTTC. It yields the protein CASSLDGTGLSYEQYF.

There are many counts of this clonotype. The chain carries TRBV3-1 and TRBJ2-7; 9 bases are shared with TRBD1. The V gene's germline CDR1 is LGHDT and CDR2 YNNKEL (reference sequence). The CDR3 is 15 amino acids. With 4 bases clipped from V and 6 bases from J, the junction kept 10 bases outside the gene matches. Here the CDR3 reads CASSPWDRETSEQYF. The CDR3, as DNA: TGTGCCAGCAGCCCCTGGGACAGGGAGACCTCCGAGCAGTACTTC.

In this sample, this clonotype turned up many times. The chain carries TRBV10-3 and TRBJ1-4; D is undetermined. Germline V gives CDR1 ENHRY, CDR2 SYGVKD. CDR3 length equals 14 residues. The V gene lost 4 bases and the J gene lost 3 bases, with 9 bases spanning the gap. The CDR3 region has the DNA TGTGCCATCAGTGGTATACAGCCTAATGAAAAACTGTTTTTT. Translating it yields CAISGIQPNEKLFF.

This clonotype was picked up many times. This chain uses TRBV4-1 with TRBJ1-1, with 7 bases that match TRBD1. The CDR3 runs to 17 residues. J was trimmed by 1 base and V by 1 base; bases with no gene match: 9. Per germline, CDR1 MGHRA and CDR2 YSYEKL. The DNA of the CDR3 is TGCGCCAGCAGCCAAGGACAGGGCTTACCAACGAACACTGAAGCTTTCTTT. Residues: CASSQGQGLPTNTEAFF.

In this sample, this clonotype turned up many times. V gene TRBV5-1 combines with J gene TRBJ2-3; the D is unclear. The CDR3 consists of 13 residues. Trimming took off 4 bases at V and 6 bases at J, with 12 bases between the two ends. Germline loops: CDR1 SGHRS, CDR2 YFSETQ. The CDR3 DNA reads TGCGCCAGCAGCGGCGAAGGATCGGATACGCAGTATTTT. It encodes CASSGEGSDTQYF.

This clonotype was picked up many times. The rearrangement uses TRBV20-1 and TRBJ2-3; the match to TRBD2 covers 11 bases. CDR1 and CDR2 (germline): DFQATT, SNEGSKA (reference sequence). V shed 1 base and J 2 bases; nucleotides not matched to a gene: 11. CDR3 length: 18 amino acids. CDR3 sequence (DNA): TGCAGTGCTAGAGCCCCCGGGCGACTAGCGGGAAACACAGATACGCAGTATTTT. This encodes CSARAPGRLAGNTDTQYF.

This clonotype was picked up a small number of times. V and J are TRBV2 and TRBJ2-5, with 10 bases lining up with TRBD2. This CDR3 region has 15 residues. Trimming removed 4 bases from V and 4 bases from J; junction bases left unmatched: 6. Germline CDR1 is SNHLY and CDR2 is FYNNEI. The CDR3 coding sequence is TGTGCCAGCAGTGGCCTAGCGGGGGTGGGAGAGACCCAGTACTTC. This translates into CASSGLAGVGETQYF.

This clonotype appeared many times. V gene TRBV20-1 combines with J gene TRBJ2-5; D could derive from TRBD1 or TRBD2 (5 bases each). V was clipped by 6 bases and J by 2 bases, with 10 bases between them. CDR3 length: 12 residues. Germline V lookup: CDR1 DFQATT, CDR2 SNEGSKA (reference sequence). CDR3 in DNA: TGCAGTGCCGGGACGGGACAAGAGACCCAGTACTTC. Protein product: CSAGTGQETQYF.